This T cell receptor (beta chain) was observed in a study of radiotherapy plus CTLA-4 blockade in lung cancer. General study results and limits: Among blood TCR repertoires after radiotherapy plus ipilimumab, tumor-derived clones expanded.

This clone was seen only a few times. Its specificity is not known. Method: immunoSEQ multiplex PCR; TCRdb's copy keeps in-frame clones and lacks some. The table lists about 39,000 clones, nearly 80% of them singletons. The germline V gene encodes CDR1 SGHDT and CDR2 YYEEEE. V lost 3 bases and J lost 2; bases outside the gene matches: 7. The CDR3 loop spans 16 amino acids. Ipilimumab-mediated CTLA-4 blockade plus focal radiation was given to patients having chemo-refractory metastatic non-small-cell lung cancer. The clonotype was recovered from a human donor with non-small cell lung cancer that progressed on radiotherapy plus ipilimumab. This rearrangement joins TRBV5-6 to TRBJ1-2, with TRBD1 identical over 10 bases. Here the sequenced sample was peripheral blood, taken from a patient treated with radiotherapy plus ipilimumab. The CDR3 bases are TGTGCCAGCAGCTGGGGACAGGGGAAGAGGAACTATGGCTACACCTTC. Its translation is CASSWGQGKRNYGYTF.